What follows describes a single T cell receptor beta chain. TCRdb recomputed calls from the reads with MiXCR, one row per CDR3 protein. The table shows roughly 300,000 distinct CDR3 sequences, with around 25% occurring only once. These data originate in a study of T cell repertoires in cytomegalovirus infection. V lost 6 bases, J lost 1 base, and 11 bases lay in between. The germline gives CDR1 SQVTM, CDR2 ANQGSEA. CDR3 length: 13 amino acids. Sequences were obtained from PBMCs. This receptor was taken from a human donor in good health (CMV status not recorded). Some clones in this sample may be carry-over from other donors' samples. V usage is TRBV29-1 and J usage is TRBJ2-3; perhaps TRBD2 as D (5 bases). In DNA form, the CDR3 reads TGCAGCGTCCGCCGGGGAGGCACAGATACGCAGTATTTT. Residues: CSVRRGGTDTQYF.